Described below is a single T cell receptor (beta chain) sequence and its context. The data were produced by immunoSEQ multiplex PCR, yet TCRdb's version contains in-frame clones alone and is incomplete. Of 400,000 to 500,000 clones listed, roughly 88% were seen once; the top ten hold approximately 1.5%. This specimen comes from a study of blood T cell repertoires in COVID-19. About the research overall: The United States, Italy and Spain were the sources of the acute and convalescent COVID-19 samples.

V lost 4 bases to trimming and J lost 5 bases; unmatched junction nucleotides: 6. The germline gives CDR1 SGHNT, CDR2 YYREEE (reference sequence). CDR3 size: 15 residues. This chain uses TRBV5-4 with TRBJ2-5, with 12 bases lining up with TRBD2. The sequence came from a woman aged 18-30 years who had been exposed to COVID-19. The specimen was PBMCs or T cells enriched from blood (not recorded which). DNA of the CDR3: TGTGCCAGCAGCCTAAGACTAGCGGGGGCTGAGACCCAGTACTTC. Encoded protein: CASSLRLAGAETQYF.